The 16 T cell receptor beta chains listed next were all sequenced from one sample in a study of T cell responses to AZD1222 COVID-19 vaccine. Produced via immunoSEQ multiplex PCR; TCRdb's table is partial and in-frame only. The repertoire has nearly 200,000 clones, roughly 92% of them found once; the top ten carry more than 0.8%. The input for sequencing was peripheral blood, taken 28 days after the second AZD1222 dose. The source is an adult who received the AZD1222 COVID-19 vaccine.

This chain connects TRBV7-9 to TRBJ2-7; TRBD1 or TRBD2 may be the D gene (6 bases each). Germline V CDR1 and CDR2: SEHNR, FQNEAQ (reference sequence). There are 13 residues in the CDR3. The V end was cut by 5 bases, the J end by 4 bases, with 12 bases between. CDR3 amino acids: CASSRQGRYEQYF. CDR3 sequence (DNA): TGTGCCAGCAGCCGGCAGGGGAGGTACGAGCAGTACTTC. The entire variable domain, with the rest obtained from reference TRBV7-9 and TRBJ2-7, is as follows: DTGVSQNPRHKITKRGQNVTFRCDPISEHNRLYWYRQTLGQGPEFLTYFQNEAQLEKSRLLSDRFSAERPKGSFSTLEIQRTEQGDSAMYLCASSRQGRYEQYFGPGTRLTVT.

This clone was detected once. The V call is TRBV28, the J call TRBJ1-2, with D unclear. The CDR3 has 12 residues. V was shortened by 2 bases and J by 0 bases, with 1 base between the two germline ends. Looked up from germline, CDR1 is MDHEN and CDR2 is SYDVKM. CDR3 DNA sequence: TGTGCCAGCAGTTTAGCTAACTATGGCTACACCTTC. This encodes CASSLANYGYTF.

The rearrangement uses TRBV7-6 and TRBJ2-5; 8 bases agree with TRBD2. The ends lost 5 bases at V and 0 bases at J; junction bases unmatched: 8. The CDR3 is 16 amino acids. Looked up from germline, CDR1 is SGHVS and CDR2 is FNYEAQ. The CDR3 spells CASSRRGGGYQETQYF. The DNA of the CDR3 is TGTGCCAGCAGCCGCAGGGGCGGGGGGTACCAAGAGACCCAGTACTTC.

The genes are TRBV6-5 and TRBJ2-7, with 8 bases fitting TRBD1. V gave up 0 bases and J gave up 9 bases; unmatched junction bases: 13. This CDR3 spans 16 amino acids. Germline lookup yields CDR1 MNHEY and CDR2 SVGAGI. The CDR3 protein is CASSYSSGQGSVVQYF. CDR3 coding DNA: TGTGCCAGCAGTTACTCTTCCGGACAGGGATCCGTGGTGCAGTACTTC.

The chain has TRBV5-5 and TRBJ1-4, with TRBD1 as a possible D gene (5 bases). CDR1 and CDR2 (germline): SGHKS, YYEKEE (reference sequence). V lost 0 bases and J lost 3, with 6 bases in between. The CDR3 is 14 residues long. The CDR3 loop reads CASSLGGANEKLFF. As DNA, the CDR3 is TGTGCCAGCAGCTTGGGAGGGGCTAATGAAAAACTGTTTTTT. Together with reference TRBV5-5 and TRBJ1-4, the CDR3 gives the full variable domain: DAGVTQSPTHLIKTRGQQVTLRCSPISGHKSVSWYQQVLGQGPQFIFQYYEKEERGRGNFPDRFSARQFPNYSSELNVNALLLGDSALYLCASSLGGANEKLFFGSGTQLSVL.

The rearrangement uses TRBV6-2 or TRBV6-3 and TRBJ1-6; possible D gene TRBD1, 5 bases. Per germline, CDR1 MNHEY and CDR2 SVGEGT. The V end lost 5 bases, the J end lost 0 bases, and 11 bases lay between the germline ends. This CDR3 is built from 16 residues. CDR3 nucleotides: TGTGCCAGCAGTAGACAGCTAAGCTCCTATAATTCACCCCTCCACTTT. Translated, it gives CASSRQLSSYNSPLHF.

This chain links TRBV28 with TRBJ1-1; D is perhaps TRBD1 (6 bases). The CDR3 contains 13 residues. Trimming removed 7 bases at V and 5 bases at J, with 14 bases between. In germline, CDR1 is MDHEN, CDR2 SYDVKM. This CDR3 is CASMGARWTEAFF. CDR3 DNA: TGTGCCAGCATGGGGGCGCGGTGGACTGAAGCTTTCTTT.

The V gene is TRBV6-5, the J gene TRBJ1-2; D gene ambiguous. The ends were cut back, 6 bases at V and 6 bases at J, with 14 bases in the middle. The CDR3 loop spans 13 amino acids. Germline assignment: CDR1 MNHEY and CDR2 SVGAGI. This chain's CDR3 is CASRDPSRNGYTF. The CDR3 bases are TGTGCCAGCAGGGACCCCTCCAGAAATGGCTACACCTTC.

In this sample, this clone turned up a few times. CDR3 in DNA: TGTGCCAGCAGCTACAGGGCGAACACTGAAGCTTTCTTT. Its translation: CASSYRANTEAFF. The chain has TRBV7-9 and TRBJ1-1, with TRBD1 as a possible D gene (6 bases). V dropped 4 bases and J dropped 1 base, with 7 bases sitting between them. The germline V gene has CDR1 SEHNR and CDR2 FQNEAQ (reference sequence). This CDR3 spans 13 amino acids.

V is TRBV30 and J is TRBJ2-3, with TRBD2 matching 8 bases. The CDR3 spans 15 residues. V lost 0 bases and J lost 3; bases outside the gene matches: 5. From germline, CDR1 is GTSNPN and CDR2 SVGIG (reference sequence). The CDR3 DNA is TGTGCCTGGAGTGTAGGTAGCGGGACGACAGATACGCAGTATTTT. This sequence encodes CAWSVGSGTTDTQYF.

This chain joins TRBV19 and TRBJ1-5; 9 nucleotides align to TRBD1. The J segment lost 7 bases and the V segment lost 6 bases, leaving 13 bases of the junction unmatched. The CDR3 runs 16 residues. Per the germline V gene, CDR1 is LNHDA and CDR2 is SQIVND (reference sequence). The CDR3 nucleotides read TGTGCCAGTAGACCGGGACAGGGATTGATAGGGCAGCCCCAGCATTTT. It specifies CASRPGQGLIGQPQHF. Supplemented by reference TRBV19 and TRBJ1-5, the full variable domain reads DGGITQSPKYLFRKEGQNVTLSCEQNLNHDAMYWYRQDPGQGLRLIYYSQIVNDFQKGDIAEGYSVSREKKESFPLTVTSAQKNPTAFYLCASRPGQGLIGQPQHFGDGTRLSIL.

This chain joins TRBV15 and TRBJ2-3, with TRBD2 matching over 12 bases. The CDR3 runs to 16 residues. Germline CDR1 LNHNV, CDR2 YYDKDF (reference sequence). V lost 5 bases, J lost 1 base, and 4 bases stayed unmatched. Written as DNA, the CDR3 is TGTGCCACCAGCGGTTGGACTAGCGGGGGCACAGATACGCAGTATTTT. Translated, it gives CATSGWTSGGTDTQYF.

The J gene is TRBJ2-7, the V gene TRBV11-2; D assignment may be TRBD1 or TRBD2 (5 bases each). Deletions cut 5 bases from V and 0 bases from J, with 11 bases between. The CDR3 has 14 residues. Germline CDR1 reads SGHAT; CDR2 reads FQNNGV. This CDR3 is CASSRGPASYEQYF. For the CDR3, the DNA is TGTGCCAGCAGCCGGGGACCAGCCTCCTACGAGCAGTACTTC.

CDR3 DNA: TGTGCCAGCAGCTTAGTCGGGGCTAATGAGCAGTTCTTC. Protein: CASSLVGANEQFF. The chain combines TRBV7-2 with TRBJ2-1; the D call may be TRBD1 or TRBD2 (5 bases each). The germline CDR1 and CDR2 sequences are SGHTA and FQGNSA. Trimming cost V 1 base and J 7 bases, with 8 bases left between them. The CDR3 totals 13 residues.

The V gene is TRBV7-8, the J gene TRBJ1-2; no firm D call. The CDR3 runs 12 residues. Germline CDR1 SGHVS, CDR2 FQNEAQ. V was shortened by 5 bases and J by 4 bases, with 8 bases between the two germline ends. The CDR3 region has the DNA TGTGCCAGCAGCCACGACGGCTATGGCTACACCTTC. Residues: CASSHDGYGYTF.

Of note for this clone: The sample contains more than one DNA sequence encoding this CDR3. The chain links TRBV5-1 to TRBJ1-1; 8 positions match TRBD1. CDR1 and CDR2 from the germline V gene are SGHRS and YFSETQ. This CDR3 has 14 amino acids. After removal of 5 bases from V and 1 base from J, the junction contained 4 bases not matched to a gene. The CDR3 DNA follows: TGCGCCAGCAGTCCCGGGACAGGGAACACTGAAGCTTTCTTT. This gives the protein CASSPGTGNTEAFF.